The present entry profiles one T cell receptor beta chain with its context. Clones were read by immunoSEQ multiplex PCR, and TCRdb kept only the in-frame ones, dropping some. The table lists some 140,000 clones, about 88% of them singletons, with 8% to 9.5% in the top ten. V dropped 2 bases and J dropped 4 bases, with 12 bases sitting between them. The germline V gene encodes CDR1 SGHDT and CDR2 YYEEEE. The CDR3 has 15 amino acids. This record comes from a study of control samples from healthy donors and cancer patients. This receptor was obtained from a woman aged 25 to 39 in good health. The sequenced sample consisted of blood. This chain connects TRBV5-6 to TRBJ1-4, with D possibly matching TRBD1 (5 bases). CDR3 DNA sequence: TGTGCCAGCAGCTTCACGGGGCAGGGTAATGAAAAACTGTTTTTT. Translated, it gives CASSFTGQGNEKLFF.